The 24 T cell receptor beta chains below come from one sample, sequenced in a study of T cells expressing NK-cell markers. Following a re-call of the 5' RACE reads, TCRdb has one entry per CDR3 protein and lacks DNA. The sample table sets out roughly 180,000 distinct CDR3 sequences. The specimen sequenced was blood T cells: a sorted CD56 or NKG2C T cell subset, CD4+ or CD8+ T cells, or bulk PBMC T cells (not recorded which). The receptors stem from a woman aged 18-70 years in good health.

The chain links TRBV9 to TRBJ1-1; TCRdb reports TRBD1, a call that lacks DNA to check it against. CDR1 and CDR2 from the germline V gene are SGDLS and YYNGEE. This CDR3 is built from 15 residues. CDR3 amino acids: CASSVGPTENTEAFF.

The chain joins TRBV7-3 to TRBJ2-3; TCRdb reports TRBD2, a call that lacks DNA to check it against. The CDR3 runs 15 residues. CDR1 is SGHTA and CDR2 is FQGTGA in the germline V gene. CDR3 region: CASSRLASPTDTQYF. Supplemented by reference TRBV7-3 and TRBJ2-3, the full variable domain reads GAGVSQTPSNKVTEKGKYVELRCDPISGHTALYWYRQSLGQGPEFLIYFQGTGAADDSGLPNDRFFAVRPEGSVSTLKIQRTERGDSAVYLCASSRLASPTDTQYFGPGTRLTVL.

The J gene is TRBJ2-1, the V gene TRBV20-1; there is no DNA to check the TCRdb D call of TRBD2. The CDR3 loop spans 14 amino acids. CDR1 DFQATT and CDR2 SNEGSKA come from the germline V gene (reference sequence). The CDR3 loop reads CSGAGLPSYNEQFF.

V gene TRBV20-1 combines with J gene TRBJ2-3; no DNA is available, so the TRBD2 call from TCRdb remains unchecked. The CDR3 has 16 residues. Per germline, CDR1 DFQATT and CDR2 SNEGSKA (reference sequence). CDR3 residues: CSATPFGLARTDTQYF.

CDR3: CASSTPAQRGAHGDTQYF. The chain joins TRBV9 to TRBJ2-3; TCRdb returns TRBD2, unconfirmable since there is no DNA. CDR3 size: 18 residues. The germline V gene encodes CDR1 SGDLS and CDR2 YYNGEE.

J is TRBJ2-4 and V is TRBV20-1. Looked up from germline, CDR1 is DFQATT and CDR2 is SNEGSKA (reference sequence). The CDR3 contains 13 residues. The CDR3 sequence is CSALTSGKNIQYF.

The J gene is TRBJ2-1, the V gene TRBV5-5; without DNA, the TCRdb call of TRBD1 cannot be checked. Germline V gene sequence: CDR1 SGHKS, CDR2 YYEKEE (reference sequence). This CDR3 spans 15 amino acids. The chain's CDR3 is CASSAPGGHHNEQFF.

The CDR3 is CASSRDRLNTEAFF. The rearrangement uses TRBV12-3 or TRBV12-4 and TRBJ1-1; the D call from TCRdb, TRBD1, cannot be confirmed without DNA. CDR3 length: 14 amino acids.

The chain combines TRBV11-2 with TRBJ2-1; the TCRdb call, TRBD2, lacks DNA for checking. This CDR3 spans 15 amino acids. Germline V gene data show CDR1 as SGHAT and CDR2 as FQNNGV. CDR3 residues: CASSMGTTAPNEQFF. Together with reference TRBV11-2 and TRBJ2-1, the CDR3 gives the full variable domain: EAGVAQSPRYKIIEKRQSVAFWCNPISGHATLYWYQQILGQGPKLLIQFQNNGVVDDSQLPKDRFSAERLKGVDSTLKIQPAKLEDSAVYLCASSMGTTAPNEQFFGPGTRLTVL.

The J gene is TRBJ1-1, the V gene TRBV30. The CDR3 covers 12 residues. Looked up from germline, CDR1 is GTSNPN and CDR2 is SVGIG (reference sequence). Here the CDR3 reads CAWSRTDTEAFF.

The CDR3 region is CAISGGNTEAFF. This sequence joins TRBV10-3 and TRBJ1-1. The CDR3 has 12 amino acids. Per germline, CDR1 ENHRY and CDR2 SYGVKD.

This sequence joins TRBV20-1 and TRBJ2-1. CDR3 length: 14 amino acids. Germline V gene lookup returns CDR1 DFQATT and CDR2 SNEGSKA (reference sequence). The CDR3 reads CSATKNPYYNEQFF.

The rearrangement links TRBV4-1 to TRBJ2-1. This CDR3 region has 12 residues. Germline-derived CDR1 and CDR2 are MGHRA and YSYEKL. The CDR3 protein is CASSQDRWVVFF.

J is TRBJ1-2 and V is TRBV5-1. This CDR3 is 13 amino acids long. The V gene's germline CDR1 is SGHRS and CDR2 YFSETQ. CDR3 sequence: CASSSGPRQGYTF.

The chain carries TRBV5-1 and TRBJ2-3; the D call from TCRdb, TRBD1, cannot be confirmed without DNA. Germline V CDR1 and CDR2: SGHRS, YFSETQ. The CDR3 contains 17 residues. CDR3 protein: CASSTLLGGAYADTQYF.

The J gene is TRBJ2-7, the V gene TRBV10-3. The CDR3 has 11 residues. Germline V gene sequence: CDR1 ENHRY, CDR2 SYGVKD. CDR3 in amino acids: CAIRDFYEQYF.

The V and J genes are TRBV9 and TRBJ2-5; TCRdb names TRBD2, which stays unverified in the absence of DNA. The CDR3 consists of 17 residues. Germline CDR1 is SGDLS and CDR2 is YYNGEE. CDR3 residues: CASSVGASGSAEETQYF.

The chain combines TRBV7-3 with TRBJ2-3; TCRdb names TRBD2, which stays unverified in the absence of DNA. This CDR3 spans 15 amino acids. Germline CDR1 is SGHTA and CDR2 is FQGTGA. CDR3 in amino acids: CASSPRRRGTDTQYF.

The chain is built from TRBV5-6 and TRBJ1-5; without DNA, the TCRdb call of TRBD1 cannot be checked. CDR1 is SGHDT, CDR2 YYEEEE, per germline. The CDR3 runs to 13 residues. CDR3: CASSLGRQGVKHF.

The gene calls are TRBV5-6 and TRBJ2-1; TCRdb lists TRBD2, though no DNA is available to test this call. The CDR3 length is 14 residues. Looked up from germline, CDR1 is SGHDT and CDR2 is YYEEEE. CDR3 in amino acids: CASSLVPSGVEQFF.

The CDR3 spells CASSRAQPQHF. The V and J genes are TRBV6-4 and TRBJ1-5. Germline V lookup: CDR1 MRHNA, CDR2 SNTAGT. This CDR3 region has 11 residues.

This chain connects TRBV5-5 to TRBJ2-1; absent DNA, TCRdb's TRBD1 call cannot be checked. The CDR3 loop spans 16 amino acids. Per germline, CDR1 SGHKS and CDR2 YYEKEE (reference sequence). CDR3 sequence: CASSLSRTALQNEQFF.

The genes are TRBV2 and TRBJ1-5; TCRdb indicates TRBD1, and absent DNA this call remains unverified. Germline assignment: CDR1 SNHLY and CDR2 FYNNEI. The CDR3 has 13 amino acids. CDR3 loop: CASSRQGTRPQHF.

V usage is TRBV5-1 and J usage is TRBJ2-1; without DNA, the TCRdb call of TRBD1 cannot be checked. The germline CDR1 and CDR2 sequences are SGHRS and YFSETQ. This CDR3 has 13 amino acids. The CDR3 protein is CASSSRGEDEQFF.